Sequencing of this T cell receptor beta chain was carried out in a study of T cells in tuberculosis. About the research overall: CD1B tetramers identified T cells specific for mycobacterial lipid GMM. Study-wide findings and caveats: Some low-affinity tetramer-binding T cells may be absent from this sample.

Clones were sequenced by immunoSEQ multiplex PCR, and TCRdb holds only the in-frame ones, with some missing. This sample yields 55,000 to 65,000 clones, of which 81% are seen a single time; about 13% belongs to the top ten. Sorting used thawed, overnight-rested PBMC stained with anti-CD3, a viability dye and GMM-loaded CD1B tetramer. The lipid loaded on the CD1B tetramers was C32 glucose monomycolate from Rhodococcus equi. J gave up 0 bases and V 11 bases, and 5 bases lay outside the gene matches. Germline V lookup: CDR1 ENHRY, CDR2 SYGVKD. The CDR3 is made up of 13 amino acids. The sample consisted of CD1b-GMM tetramer-negative cells sorted from PBMCs. This chain joins TRBV10-3 and TRBJ2-3, with TRBD2 matching over 7 bases. The TCR was taken from an adult woman with latent tuberculosis. Here the CDR3 DNA reads TGTGCCCTTAGGGAGGGAAGCACAGATACGCAGTATTTT. It specifies CALREGSTDTQYF.